These 10 T cell receptor beta chains were sequenced from one sample in a study of Graves' ophthalmopathy and Graves' hyperthyroidism. RNA transcripts were the source from which TCR beta CDR3 regions were amplified. HTBI primers were employed in first-round RT-PCR, then a second-round multiplex PCR followed. TCRdb re-called the multiplex PCR reads with MiXCR, one entry per CDR3 protein. The sample records fewer than 650,000 distinct CDR3 sequences, about 20% being singletons. The sample taken for sequencing was peripheral blood. The origin of the receptors is a woman in her late teens or twenties with stable Graves' hyperthyroidism. Some clones in this sample may be carry-over from other donors' samples.

J is TRBJ2-7 and V is TRBV4-1; 8 bases fit TRBD1. The trim removed 4 bases at V and 0 bases at J, leaving 8 bases unmatched. The CDR3 has 16 amino acids. Germline assignment: CDR1 MGHRA and CDR2 YSYEKL. The CDR3 DNA follows: TGCGCCAGCAGCCCGCGCTTCGGACAGGGCTCCTACGAGCAGTACTTC. Protein product: CASSPRFGQGSYEQYF.

The chain has TRBV4-1 and TRBJ2-4; 7 bases match TRBD1. The length of the CDR3 is 17 residues. J gave up 0 bases and V 1 base, and 6 bases lay outside the gene matches. Looked up from germline, CDR1 is MGHRA and CDR2 is YSYEKL. The CDR3 region has the DNA TGCGCCAGCAGCCAAGTCGGGGACAGATTAGCCAAAAACATTCAGTACTTC. Its translation: CASSQVGDRLAKNIQYF.

This clonotype was detected ten times or more. V usage is TRBV6-1 and J usage is TRBJ2-7; TRBD1 aligns across 7 bases. CDR1 and CDR2 (germline): MNHNS, SASEGT. CDR3 length equals 16 residues. J was trimmed by 0 bases and V by 3 bases; bases with no gene match: 8. CDR3 residues: CASSDESGTASYEQYF. The CDR3 DNA reads as TGTGCCAGCAGTGACGAATCCGGGACAGCCTCCTACGAGCAGTACTTC.

This clonotype appeared many times. The V and J genes are TRBV6-1 and TRBJ2-2; possible D gene TRBD2, 7 bases. In germline, CDR1 is MNHNS, CDR2 SASEGT. This CDR3 has 14 residues. V lost 6 bases, J lost 7 bases, and 15 bases lay in between. CDR3 nucleotides: TGTGCCAGCAGGTCCGGGGGAGGGGGCGGGGAGCTGTTTTTT. Its translation: CASRSGGGGGELFF.

The chain employs TRBV10-3 and TRBJ1-2, with 9 nucleotides matching TRBD1. CDR3 length: 14 amino acids. Trimming at V came to 3 bases and at J to 4 bases, leaving 3 bases not matched to a gene. The V gene's germline CDR1 is ENHRY and CDR2 SYGVKD. The CDR3 nucleotides read TGTGCCATCAGTGAAGGGACAGGGATCTATGGCTACACCTTC. Its protein product is CAISEGTGIYGYTF.

This clonotype was recorded many times. The chain uses TRBV6-4 and TRBJ1-5; no definite D call. Germline V CDR1 and CDR2: MRHNA, SNTAGT. The CDR3 has 16 amino acids. The ends were cut back, 0 bases at V and 4 bases at J, with 13 bases in the middle. The CDR3 nucleotides are TGTGCCAGCAGTGACTCGACCCCTCATGGGAATCAGCCCCAGCATTTT. Translated, it gives CASSDSTPHGNQPQHF.

In its sample, this clonotype was seen many times. Given a much more abundant clone one base away, this may be a read error. The chain couples TRBV28 to TRBJ2-5; TRBD1 matches 8 bases. Germline V gives CDR1 MDHEN, CDR2 SYDVKM. This CDR3 has 14 residues. After removal of 6 bases from V and 7 bases from J, the junction contained 10 bases not matched to a gene. CDR3 sequence (DNA): TGTGCCAGCAGCTCAGCAGGGGGCACAGGGACCCAGTACTTC. Amino acid sequence: CASSSAGGTGTQYF.

In this sample, this clonotype turned up many times. CDR3 sequence (DNA): TGCAGTGCTAGGGGATGGGGCAATCAGCCCCAGCATTTT. Translating it yields CSARGWGNQPQHF. The rearrangement uses TRBV20-1 and TRBJ1-5; D is unresolved. V was clipped by 3 bases and J by 2 bases, with 8 bases between them. This CDR3 comprises 13 residues. Germline-derived CDR1 and CDR2 are DFQATT and SNEGSKA (reference sequence).

The chain is built from TRBV2 and TRBJ1-1, with D unclear. V was trimmed by 0 bases and J by 3 bases, leaving 5 bases between them. Germline V gives CDR1 SNHLY, CDR2 FYNNEI. The CDR3 has 13 amino acids. DNA for the CDR3: TGTGCCAGCAGTGAAGCAACCTACACTGAAGCTTTCTTT. Translation: CASSEATYTEAFF.

This clonotype has at least ten counts. DNA for the CDR3: TGTGCCAGCAGCTTAGGGCAGGGGGCCCTAAGAAGCTCTGGAAACACCATATATTTT. Amino acid sequence: CASSLGQGALRSSGNTIYF. V usage is TRBV7-2 and J usage is TRBJ1-3; 8 bases are shared with TRBD1. CDR3 length: 19 amino acids. After removal of 1 base from V and 0 bases from J, the junction contained 11 bases not matched to a gene. Germline V lookup: CDR1 SGHTA, CDR2 FQGNSA.